One T cell receptor (beta chain) is described in this entry. Its cognate antigen is unknown. This sample is part of a study of regulatory T cells in long-lasting Graves disease. Study-wide results and caveats: The study examined only peripheral blood, not thyroid tissue. Persistent disease was characterized by preferential usage of TRBV28, TRBJ1-2 and TRBJ2-5.

This CDR3 contains 15 residues. Trimming removed 5 bases from V and 2 bases from J, with 12 bases in between. CDR1 is SGHTA and CDR2 is FQGNSA in the germline V gene. Documented time point: persistent/refractory GD, antithyroid drugs over 5 years with positive TRAb. PBMC-derived RNA was used for the TCR library. Sequencing libraries for TCR beta were prepared with iRepertoire HTBI primers and Arm-PCR of CDR3 regions. TCRdb used MiXCR to reprocess the multiplex PCR reads, holding one entry per CDR3 protein. The data show about 460,000 distinct CDR3 sequences, about 22% seen once. This chain joins TRBV7-2 and TRBJ2-2; tentatively, D is TRBD1 or TRBD2 (5 bases each). This specimen consisted of peripheral blood mononuclear cells (PBMCs), obtained when the disease was refractory, from a patient treated with antithyroid drugs. This TCR came from a female donor with Graves disease. CDR3 nucleotide sequence: TGTGCCAGCAGCCCCTGGGGGAAAAACACCGGGGAGCTGTTTTTT. Amino acid sequence: CASSPWGKNTGELFF.